Following are 20 T cell receptor beta chains from one sample sequenced in a study of T-cell reconstitution after alpha-beta-depleted transplantation in children. For TCRbeta, the library was prepared with unique molecular identifiers. TCRdb redid the calling of the PCR reads with MiXCR, one entry per CDR3 protein. Among around 440,000 distinct CDR3 sequences listed, roughly a tenth were seen once. This specimen was PBMCs, taken before TCRalphabeta/CD19-depleted stem cell transplant. These receptors all stem from a child aged 2 to 10 with inherited bone marrow failure, due to receive a stem cell transplant.

This clonotype showed up many times. This chain uses TRBV24-1 with TRBJ2-5; 10 bases are a match to TRBD1. The CDR3 totals 17 residues. Germline CDR1 KGHDR, CDR2 SFDVKD. The V gene end was trimmed by 6 bases and the J gene end by 3 bases; junction bases not matched to a gene: 12. CDR3 residues: CATSSWGFGTGEETQYF. CDR3 coding DNA: TGTGCCACCAGTAGCTGGGGATTCGGGACAGGGGAAGAGACCCAGTACTTC.

This clonotype was seen at least ten times. The chain has TRBV12-3 or TRBV12-4 and TRBJ2-7; 10 nucleotides align to TRBD2. This CDR3 has 15 amino acids. With 3 bases clipped from V and 7 bases from J, the junction kept 9 bases outside the gene matches. The CDR3 region is CASSFVGLAFFEQYF. The CDR3 DNA sequence: TGTGCCAGCAGTTTTGTGGGACTAGCGTTCTTTGAGCAGTACTTC.

V is TRBV7-9 and J is TRBJ2-4; D is unclear. Germline CDR1 SEHNR, CDR2 FQNEAQ (reference sequence). The CDR3 sequence is 12 residues long. V was cut by 8 bases and J by 4 bases, with 9 bases left in between. The CDR3 DNA reads as TGTGCCAGCCTGGGCAGTAAAAACATTCAGTACTTC. This encodes CASLGSKNIQYF.

V is TRBV9 and J is TRBJ2-2, with TRBD2 identical over 7 bases. The ends lost 4 bases at V and 6 bases at J; junction bases unmatched: 6. The CDR3 runs to 14 residues. Germline V gene data show CDR1 as SGDLS and CDR2 as YYNGEE. CDR3 sequence reads: CASSPTSRSGELFF. The CDR3 DNA reads as TGTGCCAGCAGCCCGACTAGCAGGTCCGGGGAGCTGTTTTTT.

The chain employs TRBV4-1 and TRBJ2-7; no firm D call. The ends were cut back, 0 bases at V and 6 bases at J, with 15 bases in the middle. The CDR3 totals 15 residues. The germline gives CDR1 MGHRA, CDR2 YSYEKL. The DNA for the CDR3 is TGCGCCAGCAGCCAAGAGGTATCAGGTTTGGGCGAGCAGTACTTC. It is translated as CASSQEVSGLGEQYF.

Many counts were recorded for this clonotype. This chain connects TRBV9 to TRBJ2-3; D gene unclear. This CDR3 comprises 13 residues. Trimming cost V 1 base and J 4 bases, with 7 bases left between them. Germline V CDR1 and CDR2: SGDLS, YYNGEE. CDR3 in amino acids: CASSVSLPDTQYF. The CDR3 coding sequence is TGTGCCAGCAGCGTATCCTTGCCAGATACGCAGTATTTT.

This clonotype was counted ten times or more. The chain couples TRBV5-5 to TRBJ2-7, with TRBD2 matching over 14 bases. The J segment lost 3 bases and the V segment lost 3 bases, leaving 5 bases of the junction unmatched. The germline V gene has CDR1 SGHKS and CDR2 YYEKEE (reference sequence). The CDR3 extends over 16 amino acids. The CDR3 region is CASSSGLAGEYYEQYF. The CDR3 bases are TGTGCCAGCAGCTCGGGACTAGCGGGAGAGTACTACGAGCAGTACTTC.

Ten or more counts support this clonotype. The J gene is TRBJ1-3, the V gene TRBV29-1, with D unresolved. The V gene's germline CDR1 is SQVTM and CDR2 ANQGSEA. V dropped 5 bases and J dropped 1 base, with 9 bases sitting between them. CDR3 size: 13 residues. For the CDR3, the DNA is TGCAGCGTTCGAGGGTTTTCTGGAAACACCATATATTTT. It is translated as CSVRGFSGNTIYF.

The table lists this clonotype with a few counts. The chain uses TRBV6-2 or TRBV6-3 and TRBJ2-5, with 8 bases aligning to TRBD2. V lost 6 bases to trimming and J lost 1 base; unmatched junction nucleotides: 10. The CDR3 is 16 amino acids. From germline, CDR1 is MNHEY and CDR2 SVGEGT. CDR3 sequence reads: CASSGGLAAIQETQYF. CDR3 sequence (DNA): TGTGCCAGCAGCGGTGGACTAGCTGCGATCCAAGAGACCCAGTACTTC.

This clonotype was detected once. This could be a read error, since a much larger clone is one nucleotide away. The rearrangement links TRBV12-3 or TRBV12-4 to TRBJ2-1; TRBD2 aligns across 11 bases. The CDR3 length is 18 residues. J was trimmed by 4 bases and V by 6 bases; bases with no gene match: 14. CDR3 residues: CASSPTSGSALQYNEQFF. Here the CDR3 DNA reads TGTGCCAGCAGCCCTACTAGCGGGAGTGCCCTACAATACAATGAGCAGTTCTTC.

A few counts support this clonotype. The V and J genes are TRBV29-1 and TRBJ2-1; D is possibly TRBD1 (6 bases). Trimming left V 3 bases short and J 7 bases short, with 10 bases between. Germline-derived CDR1 and CDR2 are SQVTM and ANQGSEA. This CDR3 contains 12 residues. Here the CDR3 DNA reads TGCAGCGTTGATGTAGGGGGTAATGAGCAGTTCTTC. Translation gives CSVDVGGNEQFF.

There are many counts of this clonotype. This sequence joins TRBV6-6 and TRBJ2-7; D perhaps matches TRBD1 (5 bases). The CDR3 is made up of 13 amino acids. Germline CDR1 reads MNHNY; CDR2 reads SVGAGI (reference sequence). Trimming took off 5 bases at V and 6 bases at J, with 14 bases between the two ends. The chain's CDR3 is CASSAGIMGEQYF. Written as DNA, the CDR3 is TGTGCCAGCAGTGCAGGGATTATGGGCGAGCAGTACTTC.

This clonotype was seen ten or more times. This CDR3 reads CSAPRQGARYEQYF. CDR3 sequence (DNA): TGCAGTGCCCCCCGCCAGGGGGCGCGTTACGAGCAGTACTTC. The J gene is TRBJ2-7, the V gene TRBV20-1, with TRBD1 matching over 8 bases. After removal of 6 bases from V and 4 bases from J, the junction contained 11 bases not matched to a gene. Germline CDR1 DFQATT, CDR2 SNEGSKA (reference sequence). There are 14 residues in the CDR3.

The chain uses TRBV27 and TRBJ2-1, with 8 bases matching TRBD1. The V gene's germline CDR1 is MNHEY and CDR2 SMNVEV (reference sequence). V trimming: 5 bases; J trimming: 5 bases; junction bases outside the gene matches: 8. The CDR3 consists of 15 residues. The CDR3 nucleotides are TGTGCCAGCAGTCCGTGGACAGGGCTCCACAATGAGCAGTTCTTC. Translated, it gives CASSPWTGLHNEQFF.

This clonotype came up a few times. The V and J genes are TRBV12-3 or TRBV12-4 and TRBJ2-1, with 14 bases aligning to TRBD2. V dropped 3 bases and J dropped 8; count of bases not matched to a gene: 21. The CDR3 sequence is 21 residues long. DNA for the CDR3: TGTGCCAGCAGTTTGCCACCGGGACAGGGTATGAGACTAGCGGGAGGGGATGAGCAGTTCTTC. The encoded protein is CASSLPPGQGMRLAGGDEQFF.

This clonotype was picked up a small number of times. This chain connects TRBV5-5 to TRBJ2-7, with D perhaps TRBD1 (6 bases). CDR3 length: 14 amino acids. V lost 3 bases and J lost 4, with 14 bases in between. The germline CDR1 and CDR2 sequences are SGHKS and YYEKEE (reference sequence). CDR3 nucleotide sequence: TGTGCCAGCAGCTCGTACGGGACACCGTACGAGCAGTACTTC. The encoded protein is CASSSYGTPYEQYF.

This clonotype has at least ten counts. The chain couples TRBV20-1 to TRBJ2-2; the match to TRBD2 covers 8 bases. The CDR3 covers 14 residues. Germline CDR1 and CDR2: DFQATT and SNEGSKA (reference sequence). The V gene end was trimmed by 0 bases and the J gene end by 6 bases; junction bases not matched to a gene: 3. CDR3 protein: CSAREGTSPGELFF. The DNA of the CDR3 is TGCAGTGCTAGAGAGGGGACTAGTCCCGGGGAGCTGTTTTTT.

This clonotype has ten or more counts. The rearrangement uses TRBV4-3 and TRBJ2-3; TRBD2 agrees at 11 bases. CDR1 is LGHNA and CDR2 is YSLEER in the germline V gene. Trimming removed 4 bases from V and 5 bases from J; junction bases left unmatched: 8. The length of the CDR3 is 16 residues. The CDR3 DNA reads TGCGCCAGCAGCCTAACACTAGCGGGAGAGGGAGATACGCAGTATTTT. Protein sequence: CASSLTLAGEGDTQYF.

V is TRBV12-3 or TRBV12-4 and J is TRBJ2-6; D is undetermined. The CDR3 consists of 14 residues. The V end lost 6 bases, the J end lost 0 bases, and 6 bases lay between the germline ends. The CDR3 DNA is TGTGCCAGCAGAGACACCTCTGGGGCCAACGTCCTGACTTTC. Translation: CASRDTSGANVLTF.

V is TRBV12-3 or TRBV12-4 and J is TRBJ2-1; 8 positions agree with TRBD2. The CDR3 totals 15 residues. Trimming removed 5 bases from V and 7 bases from J; junction bases left unmatched: 10. DNA for the CDR3: TGTGCCAGCAGTAGCGAGCGGGAGCTCACGAATGAGCAGTTCTTC. Encoded protein: CASSSERELTNEQFF.